A single sample is the source of the 10 T cell receptor beta chains below, sequenced in a study of radiation and T cells in renal cell carcinoma. Profiling relied on immunoSEQ multiplex PCR, and the TCRdb table lists in-frame clones only, not all of them. Seen here are about 150,000 clones, approximately 90% observed once, and the top ten hold 10% to 15%. Time point in this sample: blood 2 weeks post-SBRT. As for treatment: 15 Gy SBRT to primary tumor, nephrectomy 4 weeks later. Sample: blood, taken from a patient whose treatment included radiotherapy and nephrectomy. The receptors here all came from a woman aged 45-65 years with renal cell carcinoma.

This sequence joins TRBV18 and TRBJ2-2; D is uncertain. Germline CDR1 is KGHSH and CDR2 is LQKENI. There are 14 residues in the CDR3. Trimming removed 3 bases from V and 7 bases from J, with 12 bases in between. The CDR3 DNA reads TGTGCCAGCTCACCCACCGCCCAAATCGGGGAGCTGTTTTTT. Translated, it gives CASSPTAQIGELFF.

The chain carries TRBV15 and TRBJ2-3; TRBD2 aligns across 8 bases. Germline V lookup: CDR1 LNHNV, CDR2 YYDKDF (reference sequence). The trim removed 0 bases at V and 2 bases at J, leaving 13 bases unmatched. The CDR3 consists of 19 residues. In nucleotides, the CDR3 is TGTGCCACCAGCAGAGATCTTTTCGGCGGGGGGCCCGCCACAGATACGCAGTATTTT. Protein: CATSRDLFGGGPATDTQYF.

This rearrangement joins TRBV5-1 to TRBJ1-5, with D possibly being TRBD1 (5 bases). Looked up from germline, CDR1 is SGHRS and CDR2 is YFSETQ. This CDR3 spans 14 amino acids. V was cut by 2 bases and J by 7 bases, with 13 bases left in between. CDR3 loop: CASSFSGGDQPQHF. The DNA of the CDR3 is TGCGCCAGCAGCTTTAGCGGGGGGGACCAGCCCCAGCATTTT.

This rearrangement joins TRBV11-1 to TRBJ2-5; D unresolved. This CDR3 is 15 amino acids long. V lost 1 base and J lost 0, with 9 bases in between. Germline CDR1 reads SGHAT; CDR2 reads FQDESV (reference sequence). CDR3 sequence: CASSLGTPYQETQYF. In nucleotides, the CDR3 is TGTGCCAGCAGCTTAGGCACACCGTACCAAGAGACCCAGTACTTC.

V and J are TRBV6-1 and TRBJ1-2; no reliable D call. The length of the CDR3 is 14 residues. V was cut by 3 bases and J by 0 bases, with 8 bases left in between. CDR1 is MNHNS and CDR2 is SASEGT in the germline V gene. CDR3 in amino acids: CASSETSPNYGYTF. The CDR3 DNA reads as TGTGCCAGCAGTGAGACCTCCCCTAACTATGGCTACACCTTC.

The V call is TRBV27, the J call TRBJ2-2; 7 bases line up with TRBD1. V trimming: 5 bases; J trimming: 1 base; junction bases outside the gene matches: 7. This CDR3 spans 16 amino acids. Germline values: CDR1 MNHEY, CDR2 SMNVEV (reference sequence). Here the CDR3 reads CASSRPRTGNTGELFF. In DNA form, the CDR3 reads TGTGCCAGCAGTCGGCCCAGGACAGGGAACACCGGGGAGCTGTTTTTT.

This clone appeared once. The J gene is TRBJ2-1, the V gene TRBV7-9; D is undetermined. This CDR3 has 16 amino acids. Germline V CDR1 and CDR2: SEHNR, FQNEAQ (reference sequence). The V gene lost 1 base and the J gene lost 0 bases, with 10 bases spanning the gap. The CDR3 loop is CASSLDKGLSYNEQFF. The CDR3 DNA reads TGTGCCAGCAGCTTAGATAAAGGGCTCTCCTACAATGAGCAGTTCTTC.

J is TRBJ2-2 and V is TRBV5-1, with 9 bases fitting TRBD1. CDR1 is SGHRS and CDR2 is YFSETQ in the germline V gene. J was trimmed by 1 base and V by 4 bases; bases with no gene match: 11. The length of the CDR3 is 18 residues. Here the CDR3 reads CASSGGYGTGMNTGELFF. For the CDR3, the DNA is TGCGCCAGCAGCGGTGGATACGGGACAGGGATGAACACCGGGGAGCTGTTTTTT.

This clone was seen a few times. The V gene is TRBV5-6, the J gene TRBJ1-2, with D unresolved. The CDR3 loop spans 12 amino acids. V lost 3 bases to trimming and J lost 8 bases, with 11 bases between them. Germline assignment: CDR1 SGHDT and CDR2 YYEEEE. For the CDR3, the DNA is TGTGCCAGCAGCTCCCTGCTTGTCGGCTACACCTTC. Amino acid sequence: CASSSLLVGYTF.

The V and J genes are TRBV5-1 and TRBJ1-2; 9 positions match TRBD1. The CDR3 contains 17 residues. Trimming at V came to 7 bases and at J to 0 bases, leaving 13 bases not matched to a gene. CDR1 and CDR2 (germline): SGHRS, YFSETQ. The CDR3 nucleotides read TGCGCCAGCGTCTCCGGGACAGGGAACCTAGCTAACTATGGCTACACCTTC. This translates into CASVSGTGNLANYGYTF.